The present T cell receptor beta chain was sequenced within a study of cytomegalovirus exposure and HLA in healthy donors. Healthy bone marrow donors made up the donor group. PCR primers comprised 60 Vbeta and 13 Jbeta primers. The method was immunoSEQ multiplex PCR; TCRdb's version includes in-frame clones alone and lacks a portion of them. Of under 150,000 clones listed, under 90% are singletons. Germline assignment: CDR1 SGHTA and CDR2 FQGNSA. The V end was cut by 3 bases, the J end by 0 bases, with 12 bases between. This CDR3 is built from 16 residues. Material for sequencing was PBMCs. The source of this sequence is a boy between 2 and 10 years old in good health and CMV-seronegative. J is TRBJ1-3 and V is TRBV7-2, with D possibly TRBD1 on 6 matching bases. The CDR3 loop reads CASSLHTGSSGNTIYF. CDR3 nucleotide sequence: TGTGCCAGCAGCTTGCACACAGGGAGCTCTGGAAACACCATATATTTT.